Listed here is a single TCR beta chain. TCRdb keeps only in-frame clones here, not all; method: immunoSEQ multiplex PCR. The data show about 170,000 clones, with around 87% seen just once and less than 0.7% held by the top ten. The data stem from a study of blood T cell repertoires in COVID-19. CDR1 MNHEY and CDR2 SMNVEV come from the germline V gene (reference sequence). CDR3 length equals 12 residues. V dropped 7 bases and J dropped 8 bases, with 11 bases sitting between them. The sequence derives from a man aged 55 to 70 with COVID-19, enrolled during active disease. This chain links TRBV27 with TRBJ2-2; D unresolved. The specimen was peripheral blood. CDR3 in DNA: TGTGCCAGCACCAGCGTCGGTGGGGAGCTGTTTTTT. It is translated as CASTSVGGELFF.